This T cell receptor (beta chain) was obtained from a study of radiation and T cells in renal cell carcinoma. General study points: In blood, top tumor clones expanded by 2 weeks, shrinking by 4.

Time point given: blood 4 weeks post-SBRT, at nephrectomy. The treatment: 15 Gy SBRT to primary tumor, nephrectomy 4 weeks later. Radiation-treated patients gave blood at baseline, week 2 and week 4. Clear cell pathology was present in this patient's renal cell carcinoma. In its sample, this clone was seen a few times. Its matching antigen is unknown. Unmatched junction bases numbered 5, after V lost 4 bases and J lost 2 bases. CDR1 SGHAT and CDR2 FQNNGV come from the germline V gene. The CDR3 runs 15 residues. Libraries were prepared by immunoSEQ multiplex PCR; TCRdb keeps only in-frame clonotypes and omits some of them. Of fewer than 85,000 clones in the sample, 89% were seen once.

The source material was blood, sampled from a patient whose treatment included radiotherapy and nephrectomy. The TCR comes from a woman in her 70s with renal cell carcinoma. The chain has TRBV11-2 and TRBJ2-3, with TRBD2 identical over 8 bases. The chain's CDR3 is CASSSGGLFTDTQYF. Written as DNA, the CDR3 is TGTGCCAGCAGCTCGGGGGGGTTGTTCACAGATACGCAGTATTTT.